A single sample gave rise to the 7 T cell receptor beta chains below, sequenced in a study of blood T cells in healthy people across ages. A sample-barcoded 5' primer and a J-beta primer mix were used in a second PCR of roughly 6 to 11 cycles. One entry per CDR3 protein, called by TCRdb with MiXCR from the 5' RACE reads. The sample lists about 720,000 distinct CDR3 sequences, 20% to 30% occurring once. These data were also reused for a study on T cells of mothers and their children.

Sequencing was performed on blood. Receptors originate from a boy aged 5 to 17 in good health.

This clonotype was counted once. This sequence joins TRBV4-3 and TRBJ2-1; D possibly corresponds to TRBD1 (5 bases). The germline gives CDR1 LGHNA, CDR2 YSLEER. Trimming shortened V by 0 bases and J by 0 bases, and 12 bases separated the two germline ends. The CDR3 sequence is 17 residues long. CDR3 region: CASSQDRGQFSYNEQFF. CDR3 nucleotides: TGCGCCAGCAGCCAAGACCGAGGACAATTCTCCTACAATGAGCAGTTCTTC.

This clonotype turned up a few times. The chain employs TRBV5-1 and TRBJ2-5; tentatively, D is TRBD1 or TRBD2 (5 bases each). From germline, CDR1 is SGHRS and CDR2 YFSETQ. The CDR3 length is 15 residues. V dropped 0 bases and J dropped 5 bases, with 14 bases sitting between them. The CDR3 region is CASSLGRGRGETQYF. CDR3 DNA sequence: TGCGCCAGCAGCTTGGGAAGGGGTCGCGGGGAGACCCAGTACTTC.

V and J are TRBV20-1 and TRBJ2-2, with TRBD2 matching 10 bases. CDR1 DFQATT and CDR2 SNEGSKA come from the germline V gene (reference sequence). This CDR3 contains 14 residues. The CDR3 DNA is TGCGGAGGACTAGCGGAATTGAACACCGGGGAGCTGTTTTTT. Its protein product is CGGLAELNTGELFF.

This chain connects TRBV27 to TRBJ2-3, with D possibly called TRBD1 or TRBD2 (7 bases each). This CDR3 has 15 amino acids. From germline, CDR1 is MNHEY and CDR2 SMNVEV (reference sequence). V was pared by 4 bases and J by 4 bases, with 15 bases between. In nucleotides, the CDR3 is TGTGCCAGCAGTTGGGAGGGGGCTATAGCAGATACGCAGTATTTT. Translating it yields CASSWEGAIADTQYF.

This clonotype came up a few times. The DNA for the CDR3 is TGTGCCAGCAGCTTGGGGGATCGCACTGAAGCTTTCTTT. Residues: CASSLGDRTEAFF. The V call is TRBV5-6, the J call TRBJ1-1, with D unresolved. With 0 bases removed from V and 4 bases from J, the gap between germline ends came to 7 bases. The germline gives CDR1 SGHDT, CDR2 YYEEEE. CDR3 size: 13 residues.

The sample holds a few counts of this clonotype. The chain is built from TRBV11-2 and TRBJ1-4; D is perhaps TRBD1 (5 bases). The CDR3 has 12 residues. V shed 7 bases and J shed 10 bases, with 13 bases lying between them. CDR1 SGHAT and CDR2 FQNNGV come from the germline V gene. CDR3 sequence (DNA): TGTGCCAGCACCTCCTGGGGGGGAAAACTGTTTTTT. Protein product: CASTSWGGKLFF.

This clonotype was detected a few times. V usage is TRBV6-6 and J usage is TRBJ2-5; the D call may be TRBD1 or TRBD2 (5 bases each). The end of the DNA fits TRBJ2-7 better, so the J call may be wrong. There are 15 residues in the CDR3. Germline CDR1 and CDR2: MNHNY and SVGAGI (reference sequence). For the CDR3, the DNA is TGTGCCAGCAGTTCAAACCGGGACGGACCCTACGAGCAGTACTTC. It yields the protein CASSSNRDGPYEQYF.